The rows below give T cell receptor beta chains drawn from one sample of a study of blood T cell repertoires in COVID-19. Here immunoSEQ multiplex PCR was the method, and the copy in TCRdb shows in-frame clones only, minus some. The sample shows 40,000 to 50,000 clones, around 86% of them seen only once. The sample taken for sequencing was peripheral blood. The receptors shown here come from a human donor in a cohort sampled during active COVID-19. CDR3s include the opening cysteine and the closing phenylalanine or tryptophan. D genes are given only for firm matches. Some rows have no size entry. The others give once, few or many, or a class for an expanded clone.

NA	NA	TRBV6-1	TRBJ1-3	CASSEDPQGLYTIYF	TGTGCCAGCAGTGAAGACCCCCAGGGTTTGTACACCATATATTTT
NA	TRBD1	TRBV7-9	TRBJ2-7	CASSWGQGAYEQYF	TGTGCCAGCAGCTGGGGACAGGGGGCATACGAGCAGTACTTC
NA	TRBD1	TRBV6-2/TRBV6-3	TRBJ2-7	CASSYSKGGAWYEQYF	TGTGCCAGCAGTTACTCGAAAGGGGGCGCTTGGTACGAGCAGTACTTC
NA	TRBD1	TRBV7-9	TRBJ1-2	CASSLTGPGDGYTF	TGTGCCAGCAGCCTGACAGGGCCCGGAGACGGCTACACCTTC
NA	NA	TRBV18	TRBJ1-2	CASSQAGTGDGYTF	TGTGCCAGCTCACAAGCCGGGACTGGAGATGGCTACACCTTC
once	TRBD1	TRBV19	TRBJ1-2	CASSPVGTGTYGYTF	TGTGCCAGTAGCCCTGTCGGGACAGGGACGTATGGCTACACCTTC
NA	TRBD1	TRBV9	TRBJ1-5	CASSVGTGNQPQHF	TGTGCCAGCAGCGTGGGGACAGGGAATCAGCCCCAGCATTTT
NA	TRBD1	TRBV6-6	TRBJ1-5	CASSLTGGLRLGNQPQHF	TGTGCCAGCAGTCTGACAGGGGGCCTTAGATTGGGCAATCAGCCCCAGCATTTT
NA	TRBD1	TRBV25-1	TRBJ2-1	CASSVGTGAYNEQFF	TGTGCCAGCAGTGTCGGGACAGGGGCATACAATGAGCAGTTCTTC
NA	TRBD1	TRBV5-6	TRBJ1-2	CASSLDRGHYGYTF	TGTGCCAGCAGCTTGGACAGGGGTCACTATGGCTACACCTTC
NA	TRBD2	TRBV7-2	TRBJ2-7	CASSLTSGGPEYF	TGTGCCAGCAGCTTAACTAGCGGGGGGCCAGAGTACTTC
NA	TRBD1	TRBV18	TRBJ1-2	CASSPGQDGGYTF	TGTGCCAGCTCACCAGGACAGGATGGTGGCTACACCTTC
NA	NA	TRBV4-2	TRBJ1-1	CASSQESTGYGEAFF	TGTGCCAGCAGCCAAGAATCGACGGGGTACGGTGAAGCTTTCTTT
NA	TRBD1	TRBV5-1	TRBJ2-7	CASSSRQGASEQYF	TGCGCCAGCAGCTCTAGACAGGGGGCGAGCGAGCAGTACTTC
few	NA	TRBV19	TRBJ2-6	CASSIDDTGANVLTF	TGTGCCAGTAGTATAGACGACACTGGGGCCAACGTCCTGACTTTC
once	NA	TRBV29-1	TRBJ2-5	CSVRMTETQYF	TGCAGCGTGCGGATGACGGAGACCCAGTACTTC
NA	TRBD1	TRBV11-2	TRBJ2-7	CASSPVKAQQGAKEQYF	TGTGCCAGCAGCCCGGTCAAAGCCCAACAGGGGGCGAAGGAGCAGTACTTC